Ten or more counts support the clone carrying this TCR beta chain. Its antigen is unknown. V lost 4 bases to trimming and J lost 5 bases; unmatched junction nucleotides: 10. The V gene's germline CDR1 is ENHRY and CDR2 SYGVKD. CDR3 length equals 17 residues. Unsorted libraries were prepared from 2 million PBMCs that had been stored at -80 C. This record comes from a study of neurological immune-mediated disorders. Study conclusions and caveats: The greatest degree of TCR clonal expansion was observed in HTLV-1-associated myelopathy, with the lowest in multiple sclerosis, below that of healthy controls.

The cDNA was generated through 5'RACE incorporating 10-nucleotide random UMIs. Each CDR3 protein is one row after TCRdb ran MiXCR on the 5' RACE reads. Altogether some 33,000 distinct CDR3 sequences are present, roughly 1.6% being singletons, with the ten largest covering around 9%. Sequencing was performed on PBMCs. The chain links TRBV10-3 to TRBJ2-1; TRBD2 matches at 11 bases. The TCR comes from a woman in her 30s with multiple sclerosis. The CDR3: CAISGASGGPRNNEQFF. CDR3 sequence (DNA): TGTGCCATCAGTGGCGCTAGCGGGGGGCCTAGGAACAATGAGCAGTTCTTC.